These 30 T cell receptor beta chains share one sample of origin, sequenced in a study of shared clonotypes between healthy human individuals. Clones were read by immunoSEQ multiplex PCR, and TCRdb kept only the in-frame ones, dropping some. The sample includes around 1,100,000 clones, approximately 77% of them seen just once. The specimen was memory CD4+ T cells from PBMCs. Subset specified: CD45RA-negative fraction. These receptors all come from a man younger than 35 in good health. Some clones in this sample may be carry-over from other donors' samples.

The rearrangement uses TRBV7-2 and TRBJ1-1, with TRBD1 as a possible D gene (5 bases). With 1 base removed from V and 2 bases from J, the gap between germline ends came to 17 bases. Looked up from germline, CDR1 is SGHTA and CDR2 is FQGNSA. The CDR3 runs to 17 residues. In DNA, the CDR3 is TGTGCCAGCAGCTTAGTCCGCCAGGGCAGGGAAAACACTGAAGCTTTCTTT. Its translation is CASSLVRQGRENTEAFF.

To note about this clone: Additional DNA sequences in this sample encode the identical CDR3. The rearrangement joins TRBV6-6 to TRBJ2-3, with 11 positions matching TRBD2. V shed 5 bases, J shed 3 bases, and the junction held 1 base outside the gene matches. Germline V lookup: CDR1 MNHNY, CDR2 SVGAGI (reference sequence). The CDR3 contains 14 residues. The CDR3 reads CASSTSGSTDTQYF. CDR3 nucleotide sequence: TGTGCCAGCAGTACTAGCGGGAGTACAGATACGCAGTATTTT.

This chain links TRBV28 with TRBJ2-2, with TRBD2 as a possible D gene (5 bases). Germline V lookup: CDR1 MDHEN, CDR2 SYDVKM. The CDR3 is 12 amino acids. The germline V and J ends were trimmed by 6 bases and 9 bases, with 11 bases remaining between them. CDR3 sequence (DNA): TGTGCCAGCAGCCCCCCCGGGAGGGAGCTGTTTTTT. This translates into CASSPPGRELFF.

In its sample, this clone was seen a few times. V gene TRBV28 combines with J gene TRBJ1-2; 8 nucleotides agree with TRBD1. In germline, CDR1 is MDHEN, CDR2 SYDVKM. V gave up 5 bases and J gave up 2 bases; unmatched junction bases: 7. There are 15 residues in the CDR3. DNA of the CDR3: TGTGCCAGCAGTCCTCAAGGACAGGGCAACTATGGCTACACCTTC. Its translation is CASSPQGQGNYGYTF.

The V call is TRBV10-3, the J call TRBJ2-2, with D perhaps assigned TRBD1 or TRBD2 (5 bases each). The germline V gene has CDR1 ENHRY and CDR2 SYGVKD. This CDR3 has 15 residues. Trimming stripped 0 bases from V and 4 bases from J, with 9 bases between. The chain's CDR3 is CAISESERGTGELFF. Written as DNA, the CDR3 is TGTGCCATCAGTGAGTCTGAGAGGGGCACCGGGGAGCTGTTTTTT.

This clone was seen only a few times. The J gene is TRBJ1-1, the V gene TRBV30, with D perhaps matching TRBD1 (5 bases). Germline lookup yields CDR1 GTSNPN and CDR2 SVGIG (reference sequence). The CDR3 has 12 residues. The germline V and J ends were trimmed by 2 bases and 10 bases, with 14 bases remaining between them. DNA for the CDR3: TGTGCCTGGAGTCTACGGGGGGACGGAGCTTTCTTT. Amino acids: CAWSLRGDGAFF.

V usage is TRBV29-1 and J usage is TRBJ2-5, with D perhaps matching TRBD1 (5 bases). Trimming pared 5 bases from V and 5 bases from J, leaving 6 bases between. The CDR3 covers 10 residues. CDR1 and CDR2 (germline): SQVTM, ANQGSEA. The CDR3 region is CSVKGETQYF. CDR3 in DNA: TGCAGCGTTAAGGGGGAGACCCAGTACTTC.

This chain links TRBV5-1 with TRBJ2-2, with D possibly matching TRBD2 (6 bases). The CDR3 extends over 14 amino acids. In germline, CDR1 is SGHRS, CDR2 YFSETQ. The germline V and J ends were trimmed by 4 bases and 6 bases, with 13 bases remaining between them. CDR3 in amino acids: CASSRDSLPGELFF. CDR3 DNA sequence: TGCGCCAGCAGCAGGGACTCTCTACCCGGGGAGCTGTTTTTT.

V is TRBV7-2 and J is TRBJ2-4, with 9 bases matching TRBD2. Trimming removed 6 bases from V and 8 bases from J; junction bases left unmatched: 8. Per the germline V gene, CDR1 is SGHTA and CDR2 is FQGNSA. The CDR3 loop spans 14 amino acids. The CDR3 is CASSVDSGSDIQYF. The CDR3 DNA sequence: TGTGCCAGCAGTGTCGATAGCGGGAGTGACATTCAGTACTTC.

This clone has more than one count but fewer than ten. The chain has TRBV4-1 and TRBJ2-3, with 11 bases fitting TRBD2. V lost 2 bases, J lost 3 bases, and 7 bases stayed unmatched. Germline CDR1 MGHRA, CDR2 YSYEKL. CDR3 length: 17 residues. The chain's CDR3 is CASSQPFLAGGTDTQYF. In DNA form, the CDR3 reads TGCGCCAGCAGCCAACCCTTTCTAGCGGGGGGTACAGATACGCAGTATTTT.

The chain joins TRBV5-1 to TRBJ1-1; D uncertain. The CDR3 totals 13 residues. Looked up from germline, CDR1 is SGHRS and CDR2 is YFSETQ. Deletions cut 7 bases from V and 2 bases from J, with 12 bases between. The CDR3 DNA is TGCGCCAGCCGCCCAAGCCTCAACACTGAAGCTTTCTTT. Its protein product is CASRPSLNTEAFF.

The J gene is TRBJ1-4, the V gene TRBV18; tentatively, D is TRBD1 (6 bases). The CDR3 consists of 15 residues. From germline, CDR1 is KGHSH and CDR2 LQKENI. The V gene lost 1 base and the J gene lost 5 bases, with 11 bases spanning the gap. Here the CDR3 reads CASSPRAQGNEKLFF. In DNA form, the CDR3 reads TGTGCCAGCTCACCACGCGCGCAGGGGAATGAAAAACTGTTTTTT.

This clone was counted once. The chain couples TRBV7-9 to TRBJ2-3; tentatively, D is TRBD1 (5 bases). The CDR3 is 14 amino acids. V shed 4 bases and J shed 2 bases, with 10 bases lying between them. The V gene's germline CDR1 is SEHNR and CDR2 FQNEAQ (reference sequence). CDR3 nucleotides: TGTGCCAGCAGCTCCGGACATAACACAGATACGCAGTATTTT. Protein sequence: CASSSGHNTDTQYF.

As to this clone: Since a much larger clone is just one base distant, this may be a read error. The chain joins TRBV27 to TRBJ1-4; D is unclear. The CDR3 is 14 residues long. The germline gives CDR1 MNHEY, CDR2 SMNVEV (reference sequence). The V gene lost 3 bases and the J gene lost 0 bases, with 5 bases spanning the gap. This CDR3 is CASSFFATNEKLFF. CDR3 in DNA: TGTGCCAGCAGTTTCTTTGCAACTAATGAAAAACTGTTTTTT.

The table lists this clone with a few counts. The chain is built from TRBV7-2 and TRBJ2-5; 7 nucleotides agree with TRBD1. V lost 4 bases to trimming and J lost 5 bases; unmatched junction nucleotides: 7. Germline V gene sequence: CDR1 SGHTA, CDR2 FQGNSA. The CDR3 is made up of 14 amino acids. The CDR3 here is CASSSRQGSETQYF. The CDR3 region has the DNA TGTGCCAGCAGCTCCCGACAGGGTTCGGAGACCCAGTACTTC.

Points on this clone: This sequence may be a read error, since a much larger clone differs from it by one base. The chain recombines TRBV6-5 with TRBJ1-5, with D possibly TRBD1 on 5 matching bases. V was pared by 6 bases and J by 0 bases, with 6 bases between. The CDR3 is 13 residues long. Per the germline V gene, CDR1 is MNHEY and CDR2 is SVGAGI. CDR3 sequence: CASRTDSNQPQHF. In nucleotides, the CDR3 is TGTGCCAGCAGGACAGATAGCAATCAGCCCCAGCATTTT.

The chain has TRBV30 and TRBJ2-7, with 10 bases identical to TRBD2. Germline trimming cut 2 bases from V and 4 bases from J; bases unmatched to any gene: 8. Germline-derived CDR1 and CDR2 are GTSNPN and SVGIG (reference sequence). The CDR3 sequence is 15 residues long. The CDR3 region has the DNA TGTGCCTGGAGTCCAGGACTAGCGGTTTTTTACGAGCAGTACTTC. Protein sequence: CAWSPGLAVFYEQYF.

In its sample, this clone was seen a few times. This chain uses TRBV2 with TRBJ2-1; 7 bases are shared with TRBD2. The J segment lost 8 bases and the V segment lost 7 bases, leaving 8 bases of the junction unmatched. The CDR3 loop spans 13 amino acids. Germline V gene lookup returns CDR1 SNHLY and CDR2 FYNNEI. The CDR3 spells CASIREVGYEQFF. CDR3 coding DNA: TGTGCCAGCATTCGGGAGGTTGGGTATGAGCAGTTCTTC.

The chain is built from TRBV7-9 and TRBJ1-5; 7 nucleotides agree with TRBD1. CDR3 length equals 15 residues. The J segment lost 6 bases and the V segment lost 5 bases, leaving 10 bases of the junction unmatched. Per the germline V gene, CDR1 is SEHNR and CDR2 is FQNEAQ (reference sequence). CDR3 sequence (DNA): TGTGCCAGCAGCCCCAGGGGGACAGAAGGTCAGCCCCAGCATTTT. Its protein is CASSPRGTEGQPQHF.

The V and J genes are TRBV9 and TRBJ2-1, with D maybe TRBD2 (6 bases). V lost 3 bases and J lost 6, with 13 bases in between. The CDR3 extends over 14 amino acids. CDR1 and CDR2 from the germline V gene are SGDLS and YYNGEE. CDR3 nucleotides: TGTGCCAGCAGCGGGGGACTCGGTCGCAATGAGCAGTTCTTC. Translated: CASSGGLGRNEQFF.

This chain joins TRBV14 and TRBJ2-5; D possibly corresponds to TRBD1 (6 bases). V lost 7 bases and J lost 2, with 17 bases in between. CDR1 SGHDN and CDR2 FVKESK come from the germline V gene. This CDR3 has 15 amino acids. The CDR3 nucleotides read TGTGCCAGCAACCGACTTTGGGGGCCACAAGAGACCCAGTACTTC. Translation: CASNRLWGPQETQYF.

This chain connects TRBV7-2 to TRBJ2-2, with 10 bases lining up with TRBD2. V lost 1 base to trimming and J lost 5 bases; unmatched junction nucleotides: 4. The CDR3 has 16 residues. The germline gives CDR1 SGHTA, CDR2 FQGNSA. The CDR3 protein is CASSLVGSGRTGELFF. As DNA, the CDR3 is TGTGCCAGCAGCTTAGTCGGTAGCGGGAGGACCGGGGAGCTGTTTTTT.

The chain combines TRBV29-1 with TRBJ2-7, with D perhaps being TRBD1 or TRBD2 (5 bases each). There are 13 residues in the CDR3. Germline V gene data show CDR1 as SQVTM and CDR2 as ANQGSEA. V was clipped by 3 bases and J by 3 bases, with 12 bases between them. The CDR3 coding sequence is TGCAGCGTTGAGTCAGGGACGGACTACGAGCAGTACTTC. It codes for CSVESGTDYEQYF.

V usage is TRBV28 and J usage is TRBJ2-2, with 7 bases identical to TRBD1. From germline, CDR1 is MDHEN and CDR2 SYDVKM. V trimming: 6 bases; J trimming: 8 bases; junction bases outside the gene matches: 9. The CDR3 runs 14 residues. The CDR3 sequence is CASSQTGARGELFF. CDR3 coding DNA: TGTGCCAGCAGCCAAACAGGGGCGAGGGGGGAGCTGTTTTTT.

The V and J genes are TRBV14 and TRBJ1-2; D is possibly TRBD1 (5 bases). The CDR3 is 13 amino acids. V dropped 4 bases and J dropped 4 bases, with 10 bases sitting between them. Germline lookup yields CDR1 SGHDN and CDR2 FVKESK. The CDR3 coding sequence is TGTGCCAGCAGCCGGGACGGCACCTATGGCTACACCTTC. Amino acid sequence: CASSRDGTYGYTF. Supplemented by reference TRBV14 and TRBJ1-2, the full variable domain reads EAGVTQFPSHSVIEKGQTVTLRCDPISGHDNLYWYRRVMGKEIKFLLHFVKESKQDESGMPNNRFLAERTGGTYSTLKVQPAELEDSGVYFCASSRDGTYGYTFGSGTRLTVV.

The chain employs TRBV4-1 and TRBJ2-2; D is tentatively TRBD1 or TRBD2 (5 bases each). Trimming took 2 bases from V and 0 from J, leaving 16 bases between them. CDR3 length: 18 amino acids. CDR1 is MGHRA, CDR2 YSYEKL, per germline. The CDR3 sequence is CASSQSLGDPANTGELFF. CDR3 DNA sequence: TGCGCCAGCAGCCAATCCCTCGGGGACCCTGCGAACACCGGGGAGCTGTTTTTT.

The chain combines TRBV28 with TRBJ2-5; 8 bases are a match to TRBD2. The CDR3 extends over 13 amino acids. The junction had 4 bases not matched to a gene; V was cut back by 5 bases and J by 5 bases. Germline loops: CDR1 MDHEN, CDR2 SYDVKM. CDR3 in amino acids: CASSGLAKETQYF. In DNA, the CDR3 is TGTGCCAGCAGTGGACTAGCTAAGGAGACCCAGTACTTC. Full variable domain (remainder filled in from reference TRBV28 and TRBJ2-5): DVKVTQSSRYLVKRTGEKVFLECVQDMDHENMFWYRQDPGLGLRLIYFSYDVKMKEKGDIPEGYSVSREKKERFSLILESASTNQTSMYLCASSGLAKETQYFGPGTRLLVL.

The chain recombines TRBV11-3 with TRBJ2-5; possible D gene TRBD2, 5 bases. The CDR3 consists of 13 residues. V was pared by 4 bases and J by 1 base, with 7 bases between. Germline-derived CDR1 and CDR2 are SGHNT and YENEEA. The CDR3 region is CASSSDFQETQYF. The DNA of the CDR3 is TGTGCCAGCAGCTCGGACTTCCAAGAGACCCAGTACTTC.

The chain combines TRBV10-2 with TRBJ1-5; maybe TRBD1 (6 bases). V gave up 3 bases and J gave up 5 bases, with 11 bases separating them. The length of the CDR3 is 14 residues. Germline CDR1 is WSHSY and CDR2 is SAAADI. CDR3: CASSDDRQDQPQHF. For the CDR3, the DNA is TGCGCCAGCAGTGACGACAGGCAAGATCAGCCCCAGCATTTT.

V is TRBV19 and J is TRBJ2-7; D is tentatively TRBD1 or TRBD2 (5 bases each). Looked up from germline, CDR1 is LNHDA and CDR2 is SQIVND (reference sequence). This CDR3 has 14 amino acids. With 3 bases removed from V and 0 bases from J, the gap between germline ends came to 9 bases. In nucleotides, the CDR3 is TGTGCCAGTAGTATGTACGGGACCTCCTACGAGCAGTACTTC. It translates to CASSMYGTSYEQYF.